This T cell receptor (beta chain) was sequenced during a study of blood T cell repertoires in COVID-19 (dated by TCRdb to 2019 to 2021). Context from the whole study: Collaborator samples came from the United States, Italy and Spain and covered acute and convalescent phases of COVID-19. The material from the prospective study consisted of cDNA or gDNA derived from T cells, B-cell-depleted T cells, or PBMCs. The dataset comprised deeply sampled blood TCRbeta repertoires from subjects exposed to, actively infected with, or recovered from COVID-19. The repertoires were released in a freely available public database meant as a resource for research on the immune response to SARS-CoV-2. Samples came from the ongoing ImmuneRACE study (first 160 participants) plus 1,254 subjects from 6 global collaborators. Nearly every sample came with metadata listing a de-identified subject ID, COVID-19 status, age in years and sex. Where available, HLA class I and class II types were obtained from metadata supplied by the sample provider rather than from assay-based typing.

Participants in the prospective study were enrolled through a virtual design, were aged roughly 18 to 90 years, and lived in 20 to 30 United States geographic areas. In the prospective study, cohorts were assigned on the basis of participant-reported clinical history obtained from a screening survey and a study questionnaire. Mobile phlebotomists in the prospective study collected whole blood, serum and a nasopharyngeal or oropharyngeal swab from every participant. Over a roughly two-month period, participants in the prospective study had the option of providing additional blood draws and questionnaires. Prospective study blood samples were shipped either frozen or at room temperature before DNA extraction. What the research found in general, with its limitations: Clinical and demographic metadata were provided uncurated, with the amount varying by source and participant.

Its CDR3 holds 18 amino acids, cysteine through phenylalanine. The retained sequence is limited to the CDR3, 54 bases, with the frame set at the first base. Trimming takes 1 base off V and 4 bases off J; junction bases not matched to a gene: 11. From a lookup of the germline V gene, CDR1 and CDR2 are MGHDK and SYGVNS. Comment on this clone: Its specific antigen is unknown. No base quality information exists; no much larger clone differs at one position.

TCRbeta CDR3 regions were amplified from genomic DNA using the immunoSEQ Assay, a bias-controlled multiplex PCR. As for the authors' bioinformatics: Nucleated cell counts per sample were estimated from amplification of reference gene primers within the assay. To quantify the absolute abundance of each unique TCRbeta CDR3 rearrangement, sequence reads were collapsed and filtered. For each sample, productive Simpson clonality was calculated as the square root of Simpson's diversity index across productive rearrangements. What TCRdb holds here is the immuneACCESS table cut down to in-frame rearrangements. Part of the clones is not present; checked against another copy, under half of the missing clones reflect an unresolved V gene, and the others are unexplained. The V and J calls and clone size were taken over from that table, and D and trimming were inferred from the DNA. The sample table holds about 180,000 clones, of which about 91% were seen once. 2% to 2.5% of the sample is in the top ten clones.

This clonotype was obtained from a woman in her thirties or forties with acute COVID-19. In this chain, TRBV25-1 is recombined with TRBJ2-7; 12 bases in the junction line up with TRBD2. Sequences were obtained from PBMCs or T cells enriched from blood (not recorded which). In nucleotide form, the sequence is TGTGCCAGCAGTGAATCCGCTAGCGGGGGGGCCAGGAGATACGAGCAGTACTTC. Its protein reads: CASSESASGGARRYEQYF.